The 13 T cell receptor beta chains presented below share a single source sample, sequenced in a study of blood T cells in healthy people across ages. Primers used in a second PCR of roughly 6 to 12 cycles were a sample-barcoded 5' primer and a J-beta primer mix. TCRdb recomputed calls from the 5' RACE reads with MiXCR, one row per CDR3 protein. The sample contains some 710,000 distinct CDR3 sequences, 20% to 25% of which appear only once. Material for sequencing was blood. These TCRs come from a man aged 70 or older in good health.

The J gene is TRBJ1-2, the V gene TRBV6-5; D unclear. Per germline, CDR1 MNHEY and CDR2 SVGAGI. The V gene lost 6 bases and the J gene lost 1 base, with 12 bases spanning the gap. CDR3 length equals 14 residues. CDR3 in DNA: TGTGCCAGCAGAAATCCAGGAGTTAACTATGGCTACACCTTC. This gives the protein CASRNPGVNYGYTF.

This clonotype turned up a few times. V is TRBV14 and J is TRBJ2-4; D perhaps matches TRBD1 (6 bases). In germline, CDR1 is SGHDN, CDR2 FVKESK. The CDR3 spans 15 residues. Trimming removed 2 bases at V and 7 bases at J, with 15 bases between. The CDR3 coding sequence is TGTGCCAGCAGCCAACTGGGGGCGGTGGGGAACATTCAGTACTTC. Its protein product is CASSQLGAVGNIQYF.

This clonotype appeared a few times. This chain uses TRBV7-9 with TRBJ2-3; D perhaps matches TRBD2 (5 bases). Trimming removed 11 bases at V and 2 bases at J, with 14 bases between. Germline CDR1 and CDR2: SEHNR and FQNEAQ (reference sequence). This CDR3 has 13 amino acids. CDR3 sequence reads: CAGVTSNTDTQYF. Written as DNA, the CDR3 is TGTGCCGGAGTCACTAGTAACACAGATACGCAGTATTTT.

This clonotype was picked up a small number of times. The gene calls are TRBV7-2 and TRBJ2-4; 7 bases fit TRBD1. The CDR3 is made up of 15 amino acids. Trimming cost V 5 bases and J 3 bases; bases outside gene matches: 7. Germline V gives CDR1 SGHTA, CDR2 FQGNSA. The CDR3 nucleotides read TGTGCCAGCAGCACCTCCCGACAGGGCAAAAACATTCAGTACTTC. Translated: CASSTSRQGKNIQYF.

This clonotype came up a few times. The J gene is TRBJ2-1, the V gene TRBV20-1; 11 nucleotides agree with TRBD2. The CDR3 is 15 residues long. Germline values: CDR1 DFQATT, CDR2 SNEGSKA (reference sequence). With 0 bases clipped from V and 3 bases from J, the junction kept 1 base outside the gene matches. In DNA form, the CDR3 reads TGCAGTGCTAGAGATGGGACTAGCGGCTACAATGAGCAGTTCTTC. This codes for CSARDGTSGYNEQFF.

This clonotype was observed a single time. The junction shows a germline mismatch at one end, possibly a read error. V and J are TRBV12-3 or TRBV12-4 and TRBJ2-3; 9 bases line up with TRBD2. The length of the CDR3 is 14 residues. CDR3 loop: CASSLSGGPDAQYF. In DNA form, the CDR3 reads TGTGCCAGCAGTTTAAGCGGGGGGCCAGATGCGCAATATTTT.

This clonotype was seen a handful of times. This sequence joins TRBV20-1 and TRBJ2-3, with TRBD2 matching over 8 bases. Germline-derived CDR1 and CDR2 are DFQATT and SNEGSKA (reference sequence). The CDR3 loop spans 14 amino acids. The ends lost 3 bases at V and 7 bases at J; junction bases unmatched: 9. CDR3 in DNA: TGCAGTGCTAGGAAGCGGGAGCCTGATAATACGCAGTATTTT. It is translated as CSARKREPDNTQYF.

The chain combines TRBV5-1 with TRBJ2-1, with D tentatively TRBD1 (6 bases). The V gene's germline CDR1 is SGHRS and CDR2 YFSETQ. This CDR3 contains 14 residues. V lost 4 bases to trimming and J lost 4 bases, with 12 bases between them. CDR3 in DNA: TGCGCCAGCAGCGGGGACACTCCGTACAATGAGCAGTTCTTC. This codes for CASSGDTPYNEQFF. Filled out from reference TRBV5-1 and TRBJ2-1, the complete variable domain reads KAGVTQTPRYLIKTRGQQVTLSCSPISGHRSVSWYQQTPGQGLQFLFEYFSETQRNKGNFPGRFSGRQFSNSRSEMNVSTLELGDSALYLCASSGDTPYNEQFFGPGTRLTVL.

The chain couples TRBV11-2 to TRBJ1-1, with D possibly TRBD1 on 6 matching bases. V shed 5 bases and J shed 4 bases, with 11 bases lying between them. The length of the CDR3 is 13 residues. Germline V gene lookup returns CDR1 SGHAT and CDR2 FQNNGV. The CDR3 protein is CASSGDRSTEAFF. In DNA form, the CDR3 reads TGTGCCAGCAGCGGTGACAGGTCCACTGAAGCTTTCTTT.

The chain employs TRBV20-1 and TRBJ1-5; D is perhaps TRBD1 (5 bases). The CDR3 contains 14 residues. V lost 3 bases, J lost 5 bases, and 14 bases lay in between. From germline, CDR1 is DFQATT and CDR2 SNEGSKA (reference sequence). The CDR3 protein is CSARGREFHQPQHF. The DNA of the CDR3 is TGCAGTGCTAGGGGACGGGAGTTTCATCAGCCCCAGCATTTT.

With regard to this clonotype: An end of the junction does not agree with germline; a read error may underlie this. This chain links TRBV7-9 with TRBJ1-1, with D tentatively TRBD1 (6 bases). CDR1 and CDR2 (germline): SEHNR, FQNEAQ (reference sequence). The CDR3 is made up of 17 amino acids. For the CDR3, the DNA is TGTGCCAGCAGCTTGGGGGGCCCTCAAGGACGGAACACTGAAGCTTCCTTT. It yields the protein CASSLGGPQGRNTEASF.

Only a few counts were recorded for this clonotype. The chain couples TRBV30 to TRBJ2-3; D is uncertain. The CDR3 contains 15 residues. The V end lost 2 bases, the J end lost 3 bases, and 15 bases lay between the germline ends. Germline lookup yields CDR1 GTSNPN and CDR2 SVGIG (reference sequence). The CDR3 coding sequence is TGTGCCTGGAGTCGAATTGTGAGTGGGACAGATACGCAGTATTTT. It yields the protein CAWSRIVSGTDTQYF.

The rearrangement joins TRBV2 to TRBJ2-1, with D possibly TRBD2 on 6 matching bases. V was cut by 4 bases and J by 7 bases, with 11 bases left in between. The CDR3 sequence is 13 residues long. The germline V gene has CDR1 SNHLY and CDR2 FYNNEI. CDR3 residues: CASSGQGRNEQFF. CDR3 bases: TGTGCCAGCAGTGGTCAAGGGAGGAATGAGCAGTTCTTC.